This T cell receptor (beta chain) was captured in a study of blood T cell repertoires in COVID-19. Study at large: The United States, Italy and Spain supplied acute and convalescent COVID-19 samples. T cells, B-cell-depleted T cells, or PBMCs provided the cDNA or gDNA that served as material.

In the study's own analysis: Amplification from reference gene primers served as the basis for estimated nucleated cell counts. Measured with immunoSEQ multiplex PCR; TCRdb has only the in-frame clones, and not every one. V, J and clone size were drawn from that table, and D and trimming were deduced from the DNA. The table lists approximately 53,000 clones, roughly four fifths of them singletons. The material sequenced was peripheral blood. The TCR originated in a woman in her fifties or sixties with acute or convalescent COVID-19.

CDR3 sequence reads: CASSSMVTLEQFF. The CDR3 DNA sequence: TGTGCCAGCAGCTCTATGGTAACTCTTGAGCAGTTCTTC. The V gene is TRBV7-3, the J gene TRBJ2-1; D not resolved. V lost 4 bases and J lost 9, with 13 bases in between. CDR1 and CDR2 from the germline V gene are SGHTA and FQGTGA. The CDR3 is made up of 13 amino acids.